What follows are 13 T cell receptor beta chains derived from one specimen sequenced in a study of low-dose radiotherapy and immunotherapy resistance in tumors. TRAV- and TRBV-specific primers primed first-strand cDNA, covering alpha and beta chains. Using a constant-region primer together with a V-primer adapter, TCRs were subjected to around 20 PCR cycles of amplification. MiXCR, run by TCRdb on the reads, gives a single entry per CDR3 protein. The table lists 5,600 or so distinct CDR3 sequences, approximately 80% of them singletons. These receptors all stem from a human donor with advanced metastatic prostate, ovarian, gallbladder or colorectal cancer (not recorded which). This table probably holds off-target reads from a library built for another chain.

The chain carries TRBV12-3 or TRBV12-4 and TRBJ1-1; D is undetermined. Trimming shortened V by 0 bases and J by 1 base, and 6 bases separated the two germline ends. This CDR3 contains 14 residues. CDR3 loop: CASSLAPQNTEAFF. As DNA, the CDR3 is TGTGCCAGCAGTTTAGCGCCGCAGAACACTGAAGCTTTCTTT.

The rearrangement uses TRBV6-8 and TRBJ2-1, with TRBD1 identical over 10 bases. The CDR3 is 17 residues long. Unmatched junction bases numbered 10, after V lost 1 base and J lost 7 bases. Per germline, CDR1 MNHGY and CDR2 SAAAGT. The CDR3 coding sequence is TGTGCCAGCAGTTACTTGAGAGGGACAGGGGTTCCGAATGAGCAGTTCTTC. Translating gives CASSYLRGTGVPNEQFF.

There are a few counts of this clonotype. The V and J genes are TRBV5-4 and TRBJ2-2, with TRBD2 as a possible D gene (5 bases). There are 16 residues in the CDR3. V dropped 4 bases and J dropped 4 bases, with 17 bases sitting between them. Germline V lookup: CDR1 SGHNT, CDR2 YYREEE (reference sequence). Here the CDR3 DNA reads TGTGCCAGCAGCCCCCCGGGGTCCAGCACCACCGGGGAGCTGTTTTTT. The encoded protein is CASSPPGSSTTGELFF.

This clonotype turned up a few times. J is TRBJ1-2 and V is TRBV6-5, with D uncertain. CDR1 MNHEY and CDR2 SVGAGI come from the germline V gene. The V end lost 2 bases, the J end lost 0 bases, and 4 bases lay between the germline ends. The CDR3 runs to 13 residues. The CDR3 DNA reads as TGTGCCAGCAGTTACCTCCCTAACTATGGCTACACCTTC. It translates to CASSYLPNYGYTF.

The CDR3 spells CASSSLTSGASVDTQYF. DNA of the CDR3: TGTGCCAGCAGCTCCCTGACTAGCGGGGCCTCCGTAGATACGCAGTATTTT. The chain links TRBV5-5 to TRBJ2-3, with 11 bases matching TRBD2. CDR3 length: 17 residues. V gave up 3 bases and J gave up 5 bases; unmatched junction bases: 11. Germline V lookup: CDR1 SGHKS, CDR2 YYEKEE (reference sequence).

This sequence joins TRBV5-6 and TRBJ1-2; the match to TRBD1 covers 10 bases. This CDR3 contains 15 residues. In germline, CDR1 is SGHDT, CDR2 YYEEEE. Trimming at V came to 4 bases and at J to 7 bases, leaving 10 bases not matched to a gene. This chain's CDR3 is CASSLWDRGSSGYTF. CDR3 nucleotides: TGTGCCAGCAGCCTCTGGGACAGGGGATCGAGTGGCTACACCTTC.

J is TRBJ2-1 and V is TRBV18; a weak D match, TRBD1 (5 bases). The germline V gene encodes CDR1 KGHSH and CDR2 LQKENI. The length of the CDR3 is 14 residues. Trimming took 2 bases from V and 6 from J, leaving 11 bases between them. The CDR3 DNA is TGTGCCAGCTCACCAATACAGGAGAGCAATGAGCAGTTCTTC. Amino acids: CASSPIQESNEQFF.

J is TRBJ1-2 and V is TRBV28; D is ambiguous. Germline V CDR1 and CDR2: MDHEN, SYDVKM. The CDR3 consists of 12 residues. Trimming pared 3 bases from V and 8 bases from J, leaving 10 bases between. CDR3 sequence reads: CASSFGKNGYTF. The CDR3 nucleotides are TGTGCCAGCAGTTTTGGTAAAAACGGCTACACCTTC.

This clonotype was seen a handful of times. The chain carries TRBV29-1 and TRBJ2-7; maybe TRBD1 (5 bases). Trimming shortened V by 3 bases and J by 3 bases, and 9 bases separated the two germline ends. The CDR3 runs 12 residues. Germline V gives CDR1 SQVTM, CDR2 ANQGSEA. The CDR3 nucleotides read TGCAGCGTTGACGGGCAGGGCTACGAGCAGTACTTC. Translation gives CSVDGQGYEQYF.

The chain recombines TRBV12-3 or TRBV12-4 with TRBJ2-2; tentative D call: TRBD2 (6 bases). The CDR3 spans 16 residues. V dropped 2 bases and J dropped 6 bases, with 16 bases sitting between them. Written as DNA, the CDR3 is TGTGCCAGCAGTTTACCCTCGGGGGTCGGTCCCGGGGAGCTGTTTTTT. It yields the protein CASSLPSGVGPGELFF.

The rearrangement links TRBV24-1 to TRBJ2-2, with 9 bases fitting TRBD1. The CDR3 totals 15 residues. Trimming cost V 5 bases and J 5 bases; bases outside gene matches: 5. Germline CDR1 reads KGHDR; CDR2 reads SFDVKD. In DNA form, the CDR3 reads TGTGCCACCAGTGCCCGGGACAGGGTGACCGGGGAGCTGTTTTTT. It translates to CATSARDRVTGELFF.

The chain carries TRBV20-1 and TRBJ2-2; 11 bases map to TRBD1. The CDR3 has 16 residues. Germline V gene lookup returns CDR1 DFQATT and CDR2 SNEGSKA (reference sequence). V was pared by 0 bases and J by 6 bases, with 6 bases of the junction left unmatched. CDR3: CSARDRDRGGSGELFF. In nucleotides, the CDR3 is TGCAGTGCTAGAGATCGGGACAGGGGGGGCTCCGGGGAGCTGTTTTTT.

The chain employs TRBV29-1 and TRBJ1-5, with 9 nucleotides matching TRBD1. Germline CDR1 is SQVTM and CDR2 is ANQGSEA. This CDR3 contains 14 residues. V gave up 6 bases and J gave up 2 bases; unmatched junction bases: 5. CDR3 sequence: CSVQTGGGNQPQHF. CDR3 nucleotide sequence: TGCAGCGTGCAGACAGGGGGTGGCAATCAGCCCCAGCATTTT.